One sample yielded the 5 T cell receptor beta chains listed below, sequenced in a study of T cells after yellow fever vaccination. TCRdb recomputed calls from the 5' RACE reads with MiXCR, one row per CDR3 protein. The sample comprises about 320,000 distinct CDR3 sequences, about 12% of which are singletons, and 2.5% to 3.5% rests with the top ten. Material: CD4+ T cells sorted from PBMCs, obtained 15 days after the yellow fever booster vaccination. These receptors were obtained from a young man who received the YFV17D yellow fever vaccine.

J is TRBJ2-3 and V is TRBV10-3; 9 positions match TRBD2. The CDR3 loop spans 13 amino acids. In germline, CDR1 is ENHRY, CDR2 SYGVKD. V was pared by 11 bases and J by 3 bases, with 6 bases of the junction left unmatched. CDR3: CAATGLATDTQYF. CDR3 bases: TGTGCCGCAACGGGACTAGCAACAGATACGCAGTATTTT.

This clonotype showed up many times. The chain recombines TRBV20-1 with TRBJ1-1; 12 bases are a match to TRBD1. This CDR3 comprises 14 residues. CDR1 is DFQATT and CDR2 is SNEGSKA in the germline V gene (reference sequence). V was pared by 6 bases and J by 2 bases, with 4 bases of the junction left unmatched. This CDR3 is CSARDRGPNTEAFF. DNA for the CDR3: TGCAGTGCGAGGGACAGGGGGCCCAACACTGAAGCTTTCTTT.

This clonotype was counted ten times or more. This chain connects TRBV5-5 to TRBJ1-2, with D unresolved. The V end was cut by 2 bases, the J end by 4 bases, with 9 bases between. Germline V gene data show CDR1 as SGHKS and CDR2 as YYEKEE (reference sequence). The CDR3 is made up of 13 amino acids. The CDR3 protein is CASSLVGSYGYTF. CDR3 nucleotides: TGTGCCAGCAGCTTAGTTGGTAGCTATGGCTACACCTTC.

This clonotype turned up a few times. The chain links TRBV12-3 or TRBV12-4 to TRBJ2-1, with 7 nucleotides matching TRBD1. Losses at the gene ends were 4 bases for V and 8 bases for J; bases not matched to a gene: 8. The CDR3 length is 14 residues. The CDR3 coding sequence is TGTGCCAGCAGTTCAGGACAGGCGGCGGATGAGCAGTTCTTC. This codes for CASSSGQAADEQFF.

V gene TRBV6-6 combines with J gene TRBJ1-6; 7 bases line up with TRBD1. The CDR3 runs to 14 residues. Germline V gene data show CDR1 as MNHNY and CDR2 as SVGAGI (reference sequence). Trimming took 8 bases from V and 7 from J; bases not matched to a gene: 8. CDR3 sequence reads: CASSPGRGNSPLHF. CDR3 nucleotide sequence: TGTGCCAGCTCCCCAGGCAGGGGGAATTCACCCCTCCACTTT.